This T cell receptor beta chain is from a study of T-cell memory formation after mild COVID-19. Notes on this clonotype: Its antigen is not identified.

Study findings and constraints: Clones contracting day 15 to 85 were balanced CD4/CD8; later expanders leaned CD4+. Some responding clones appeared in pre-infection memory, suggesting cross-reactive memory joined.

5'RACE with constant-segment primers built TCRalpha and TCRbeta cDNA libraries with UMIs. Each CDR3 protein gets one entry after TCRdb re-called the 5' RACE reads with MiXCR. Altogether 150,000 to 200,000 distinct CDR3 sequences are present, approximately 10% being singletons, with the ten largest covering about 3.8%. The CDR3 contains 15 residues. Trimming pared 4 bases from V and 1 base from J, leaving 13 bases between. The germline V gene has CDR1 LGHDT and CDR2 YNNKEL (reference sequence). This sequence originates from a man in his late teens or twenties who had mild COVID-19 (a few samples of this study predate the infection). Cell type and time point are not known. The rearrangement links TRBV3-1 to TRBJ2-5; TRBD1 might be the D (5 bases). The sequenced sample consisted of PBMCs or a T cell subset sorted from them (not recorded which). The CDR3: CASSPVWQGQETQYF. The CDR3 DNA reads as TGTGCCAGCAGCCCGGTGTGGCAGGGCCAAGAGACCCAGTACTTC.